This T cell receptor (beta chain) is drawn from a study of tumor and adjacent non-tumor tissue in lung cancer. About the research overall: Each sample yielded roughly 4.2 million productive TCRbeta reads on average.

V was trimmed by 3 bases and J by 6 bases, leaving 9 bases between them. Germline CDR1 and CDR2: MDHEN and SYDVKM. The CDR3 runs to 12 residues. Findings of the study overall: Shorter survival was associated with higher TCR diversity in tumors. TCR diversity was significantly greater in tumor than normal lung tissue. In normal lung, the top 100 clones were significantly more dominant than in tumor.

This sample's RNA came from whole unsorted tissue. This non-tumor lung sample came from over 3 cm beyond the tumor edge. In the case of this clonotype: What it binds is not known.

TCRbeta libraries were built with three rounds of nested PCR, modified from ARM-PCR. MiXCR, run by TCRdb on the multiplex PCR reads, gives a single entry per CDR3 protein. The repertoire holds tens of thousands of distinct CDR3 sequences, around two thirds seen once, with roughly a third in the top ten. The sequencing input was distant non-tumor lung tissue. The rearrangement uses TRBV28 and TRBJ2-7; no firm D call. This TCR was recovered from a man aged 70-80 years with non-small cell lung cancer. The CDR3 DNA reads TGTGCCAGCAGTTTGCTTAGATGCGAGCAGTACTTC. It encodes CASSLLRCEQYF.